This T cell receptor (beta chain) was retrieved from a study of cytomegalovirus exposure and HLA in healthy donors. Researchers ran the PCR with 60 Vbeta and 13 Jbeta primers. Sequencing used immunoSEQ multiplex PCR; TCRdb keeps in-frame clones, though not all of them. The table records approximately 120,000 clones, about 81% of them present only once. The sequence derives from a woman aged 25-40 years in good health and CMV-seronegative. The specimen sequenced was PBMCs.

CDR3 DNA sequence: TGCGCCAGCAGCCAAACTAGCGGGGCCACAGATACGCAGTATTTT. It translates to CASSQTSGATDTQYF. The rearrangement links TRBV4-1 to TRBJ2-3; TRBD2 agrees at 10 bases. The CDR3 loop spans 15 amino acids. Trimming cost V 2 bases and J 2 bases; bases outside gene matches: 1. Per the germline V gene, CDR1 is MGHRA and CDR2 is YSYEKL.